This T cell receptor (beta chain) appears in the sequencing data of a study of shared clonotypes between healthy human individuals. Overall study findings and caveats: Estimated richness was generally greater in naive than memory subsets.

This clone has only a few counts. Its antigen remains unknown. V dropped 1 base and J dropped 6 bases, with 7 bases sitting between them. CDR3 length: 12 residues. CDR1 and CDR2 (germline): LGHNA, YNFKEQ. TCRdb's table, derived via immunoSEQ multiplex PCR, lists solely in-frame clones and lacks some. Among nearly 1,000,000 clones listed, more than 75% were seen once. This TCR was recovered from a man between 18 and 35 years old in good health. The sample consisted of memory CD4+ T cells sorted from blood. The subset is: CD45RA-negative fraction. The genes are TRBV4-2 and TRBJ2-7; no clear D. The CDR3 DNA is TGTGCCAGCAGCCAAGGGCGAGGCGAGCAGTACTTC. It codes for CASSQGRGEQYF.